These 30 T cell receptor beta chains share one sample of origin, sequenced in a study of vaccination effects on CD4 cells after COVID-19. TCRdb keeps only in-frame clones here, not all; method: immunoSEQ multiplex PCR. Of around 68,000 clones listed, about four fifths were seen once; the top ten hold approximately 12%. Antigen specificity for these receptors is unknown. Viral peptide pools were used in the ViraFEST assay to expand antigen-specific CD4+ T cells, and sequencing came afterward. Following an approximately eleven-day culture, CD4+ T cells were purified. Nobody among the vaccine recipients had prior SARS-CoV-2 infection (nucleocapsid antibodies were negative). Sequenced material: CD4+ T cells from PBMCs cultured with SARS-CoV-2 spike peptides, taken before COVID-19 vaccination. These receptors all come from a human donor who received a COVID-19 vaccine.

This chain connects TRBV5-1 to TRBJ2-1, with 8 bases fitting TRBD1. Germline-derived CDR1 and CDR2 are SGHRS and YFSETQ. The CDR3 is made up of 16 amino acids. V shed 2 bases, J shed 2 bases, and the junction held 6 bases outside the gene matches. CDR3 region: CASSFSWTGTYNEQFF. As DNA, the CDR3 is TGCGCCAGCAGCTTTTCGTGGACAGGGACCTACAATGAGCAGTTCTTC.

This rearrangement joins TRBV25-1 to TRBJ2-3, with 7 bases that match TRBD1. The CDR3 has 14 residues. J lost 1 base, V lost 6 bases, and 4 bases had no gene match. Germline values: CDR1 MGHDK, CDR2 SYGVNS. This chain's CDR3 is CASRGTVGTDTQYF. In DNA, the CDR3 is TGTGCCAGCAGGGGGACAGTAGGCACAGATACGCAGTATTTT.

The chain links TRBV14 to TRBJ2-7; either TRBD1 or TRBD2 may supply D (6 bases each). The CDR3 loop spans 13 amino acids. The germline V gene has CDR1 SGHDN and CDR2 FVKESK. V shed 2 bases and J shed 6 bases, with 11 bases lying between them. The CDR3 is CASSQRGPAEQYV. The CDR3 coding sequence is TGTGCCAGCAGCCAACGGGGGCCGGCCGAGCAGTACGTC.

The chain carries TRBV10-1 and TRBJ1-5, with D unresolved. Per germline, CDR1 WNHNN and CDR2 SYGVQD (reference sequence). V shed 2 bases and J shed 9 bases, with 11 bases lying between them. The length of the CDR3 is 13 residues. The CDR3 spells CASSEGHSRPQHF. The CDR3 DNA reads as TGCGCCAGCAGTGAGGGGCACTCAAGGCCCCAGCATTTT.

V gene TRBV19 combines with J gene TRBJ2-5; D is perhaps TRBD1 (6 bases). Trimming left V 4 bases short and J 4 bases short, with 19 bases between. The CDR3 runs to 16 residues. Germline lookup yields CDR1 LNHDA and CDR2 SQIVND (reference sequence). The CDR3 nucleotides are TGTGCCAGTAGTAAGGTCCAGGGGTTGCGTCTAGAGACCCAGTACTTC. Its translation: CASSKVQGLRLETQYF. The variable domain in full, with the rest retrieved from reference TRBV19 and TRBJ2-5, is DGGITQSPKYLFRKEGQNVTLSCEQNLNHDAMYWYRQDPGQGLRLIYYSQIVNDFQKGDIAEGYSVSREKKESFPLTVTSAQKNPTAFYLCASSKVQGLRLETQYFGPGTRLLVL.

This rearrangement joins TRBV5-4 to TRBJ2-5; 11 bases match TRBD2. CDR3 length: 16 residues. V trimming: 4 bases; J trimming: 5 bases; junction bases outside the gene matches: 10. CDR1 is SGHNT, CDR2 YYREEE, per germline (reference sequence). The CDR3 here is CASSISGGAGRETQYF. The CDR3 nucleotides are TGTGCCAGCAGCATTAGCGGGGGGGCCGGTCGGGAGACCCAGTACTTC.

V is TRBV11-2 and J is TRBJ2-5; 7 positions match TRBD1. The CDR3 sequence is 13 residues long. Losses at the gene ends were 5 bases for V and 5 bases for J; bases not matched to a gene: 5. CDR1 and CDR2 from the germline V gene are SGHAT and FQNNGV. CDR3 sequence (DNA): TGTGCCAGCAGCCCGAGGGGGCGTGAGACCCAGTACTTC. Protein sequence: CASSPRGRETQYF. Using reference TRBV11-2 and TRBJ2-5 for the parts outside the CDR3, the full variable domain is EAGVAQSPRYKIIEKRQSVAFWCNPISGHATLYWYQQILGQGPKLLIQFQNNGVVDDSQLPKDRFSAERLKGVDSTLKIQPAKLEDSAVYLCASSPRGRETQYFGPGTRLLVL.

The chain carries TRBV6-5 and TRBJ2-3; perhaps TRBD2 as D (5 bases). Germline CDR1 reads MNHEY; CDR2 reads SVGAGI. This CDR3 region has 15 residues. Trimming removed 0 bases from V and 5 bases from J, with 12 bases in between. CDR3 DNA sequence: TGTGCCAGCAGTTACTCAGCCGGGGTGCAAGATACGCAGTATTTT. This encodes CASSYSAGVQDTQYF.

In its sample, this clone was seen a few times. Here the CDR3 DNA reads TGTGCCAGCAGTGAGGTCCGGGCTGGAAACACCATATATTTT. Translation: CASSEVRAGNTIYF. The chain links TRBV2 to TRBJ1-3; D remains ambiguous. This CDR3 contains 14 residues. Trimming shortened V by 3 bases and J by 2 bases, and 8 bases separated the two germline ends. Germline assignment: CDR1 SNHLY and CDR2 FYNNEI. Together with reference TRBV2 and TRBJ1-3, the CDR3 gives the full variable domain: EPEVTQTPSHQVTQMGQEVILRCVPISNHLYFYWYRQILGQKVEFLVSFYNNEISEKSEIFDDQFSVERPDGSNFTLKIRSTKLEDSAMYFCASSEVRAGNTIYFGEGSWLTVV.

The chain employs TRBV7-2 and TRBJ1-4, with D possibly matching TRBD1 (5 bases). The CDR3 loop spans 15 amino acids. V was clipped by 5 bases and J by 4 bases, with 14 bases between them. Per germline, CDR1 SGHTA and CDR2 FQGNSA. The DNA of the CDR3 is TGTGCCAGCAGCGCCGACAGCCTCTATAATGAAAAACTGTTTTTT. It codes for CASSADSLYNEKLFF. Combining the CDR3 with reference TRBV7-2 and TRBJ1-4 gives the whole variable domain GAGVSQSPSNKVTEKGKDVELRCDPISGHTALYWYRQSLGQGLEFLIYFQGNSAPDKSGLPSDRFSAERTGGSVSTLTIQRTQQEDSAVYLCASSADSLYNEKLFFGSGTQLSVL.

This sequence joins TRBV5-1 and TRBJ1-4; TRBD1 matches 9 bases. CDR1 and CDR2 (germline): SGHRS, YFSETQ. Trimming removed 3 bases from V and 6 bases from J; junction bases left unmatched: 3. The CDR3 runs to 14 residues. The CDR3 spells CASSSGTGYEKLFF. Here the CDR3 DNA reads TGCGCCAGCAGCTCAGGGACAGGGTATGAAAAACTGTTTTTT.

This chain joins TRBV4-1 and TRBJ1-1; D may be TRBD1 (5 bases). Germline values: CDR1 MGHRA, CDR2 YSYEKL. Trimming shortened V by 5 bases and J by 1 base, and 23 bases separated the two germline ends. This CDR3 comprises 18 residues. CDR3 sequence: CASSYRRGLEGPNTEAFF. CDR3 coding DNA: TGCGCCAGCAGCTATCGTCGGGGACTTGAAGGGCCGAACACTGAAGCTTTCTTT.

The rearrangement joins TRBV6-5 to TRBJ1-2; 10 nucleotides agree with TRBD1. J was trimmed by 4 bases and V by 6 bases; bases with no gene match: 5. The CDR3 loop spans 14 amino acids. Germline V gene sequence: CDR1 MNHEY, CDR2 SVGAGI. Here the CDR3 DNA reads TGTGCCAGCAGGGACAGGGGGGTTAGCTATGGCTACACCTTC. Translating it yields CASRDRGVSYGYTF.

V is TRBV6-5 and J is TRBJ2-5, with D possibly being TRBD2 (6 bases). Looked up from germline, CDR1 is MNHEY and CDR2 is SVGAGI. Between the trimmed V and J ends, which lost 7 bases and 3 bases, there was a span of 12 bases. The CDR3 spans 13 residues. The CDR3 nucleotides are TGTGCCAGCAAACGGGGAGGTGAAGAGACCCAGTACTTC. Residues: CASKRGGEETQYF.

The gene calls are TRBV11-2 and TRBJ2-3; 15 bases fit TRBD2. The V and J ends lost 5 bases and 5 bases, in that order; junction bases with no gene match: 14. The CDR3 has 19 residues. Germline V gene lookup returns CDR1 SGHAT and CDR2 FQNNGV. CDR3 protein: CASSPAGWGLAGGVDTQYF. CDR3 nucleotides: TGTGCCAGCAGCCCAGCCGGCTGGGGACTAGCGGGGGGAGTAGATACGCAGTATTTT. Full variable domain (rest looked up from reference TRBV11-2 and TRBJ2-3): EAGVAQSPRYKIIEKRQSVAFWCNPISGHATLYWYQQILGQGPKLLIQFQNNGVVDDSQLPKDRFSAERLKGVDSTLKIQPAKLEDSAVYLCASSPAGWGLAGGVDTQYFGPGTRLTVL.

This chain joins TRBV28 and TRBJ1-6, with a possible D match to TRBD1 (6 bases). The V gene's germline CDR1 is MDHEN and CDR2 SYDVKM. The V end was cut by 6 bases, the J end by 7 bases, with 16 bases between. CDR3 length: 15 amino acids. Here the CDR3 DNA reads TGTGCCAGCAGCCCACGGACAGTACAAAATTCACCCCTCCACTTT. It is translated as CASSPRTVQNSPLHF.

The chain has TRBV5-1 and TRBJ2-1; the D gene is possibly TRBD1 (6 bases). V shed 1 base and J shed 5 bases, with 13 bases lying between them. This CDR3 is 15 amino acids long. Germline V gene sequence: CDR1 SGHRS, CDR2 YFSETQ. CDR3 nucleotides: TGCGCCAGCAGCTTGTCGGGACAAGCGAACAATGAGCAGTTCTTC. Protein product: CASSLSGQANNEQFF.

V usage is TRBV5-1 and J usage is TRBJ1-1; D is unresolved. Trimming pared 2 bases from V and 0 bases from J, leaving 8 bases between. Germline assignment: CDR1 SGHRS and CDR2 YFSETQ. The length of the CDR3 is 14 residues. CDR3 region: CASSFSGVNTEAFF. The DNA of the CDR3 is TGCGCCAGCAGCTTTTCCGGGGTGAACACTGAAGCTTTCTTT.

The CDR3 bases are TGTGCCAGTAGCTTCGGACGGAACACTGAAGCTTTCTTT. Translation: CASSFGRNTEAFF. The V call is TRBV19, the J call TRBJ1-1; D call uncertain. V dropped 6 bases and J dropped 1 base, with 9 bases sitting between them. The CDR3 length is 13 residues. CDR1 is LNHDA and CDR2 is SQIVND in the germline V gene (reference sequence).

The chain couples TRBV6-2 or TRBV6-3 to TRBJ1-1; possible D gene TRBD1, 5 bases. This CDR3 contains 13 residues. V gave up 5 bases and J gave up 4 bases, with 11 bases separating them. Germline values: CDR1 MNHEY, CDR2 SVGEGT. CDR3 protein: CASSQERGTEAFF. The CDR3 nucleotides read TGTGCCAGCAGTCAGGAGAGGGGCACTGAAGCTTTCTTT.

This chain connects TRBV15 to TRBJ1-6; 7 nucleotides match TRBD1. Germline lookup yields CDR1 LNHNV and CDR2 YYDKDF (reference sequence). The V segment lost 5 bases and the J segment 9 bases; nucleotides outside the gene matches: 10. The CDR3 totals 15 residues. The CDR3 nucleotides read TGTGCCACCAGCCGAGGGGGCACAGGGAGTTCACCCCTCCACTTT. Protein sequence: CATSRGGTGSSPLHF.

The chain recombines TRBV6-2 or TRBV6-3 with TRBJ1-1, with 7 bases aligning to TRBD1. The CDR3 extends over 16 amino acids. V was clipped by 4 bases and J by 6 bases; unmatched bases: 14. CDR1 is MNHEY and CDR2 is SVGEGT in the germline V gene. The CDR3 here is CASSSPAGGRYPEAFF. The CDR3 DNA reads TGTGCCAGCAGTTCACCCGCAGGGGGTAGGTACCCTGAAGCTTTCTTT.

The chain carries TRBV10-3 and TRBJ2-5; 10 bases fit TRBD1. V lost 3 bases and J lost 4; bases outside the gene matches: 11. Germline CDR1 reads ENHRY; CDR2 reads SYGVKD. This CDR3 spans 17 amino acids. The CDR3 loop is CAISDFRETGGRETQYF. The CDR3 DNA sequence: TGTGCCATCAGTGACTTTCGGGAGACAGGGGGCCGAGAGACCCAGTACTTC.

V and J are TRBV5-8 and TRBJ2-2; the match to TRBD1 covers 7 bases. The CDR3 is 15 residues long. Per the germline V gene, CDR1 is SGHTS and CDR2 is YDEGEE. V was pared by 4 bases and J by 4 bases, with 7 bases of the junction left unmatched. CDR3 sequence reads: CASSLWTGITGELFF. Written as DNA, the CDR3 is TGTGCCAGCAGCCTATGGACAGGAATCACCGGGGAGCTGTTTTTT. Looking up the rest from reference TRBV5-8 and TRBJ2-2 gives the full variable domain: EAGVTQSPTHLIKTRGQQATLRCSPISGHTSVYWYQQALGLGLQFLLWYDEGEERNRGNFPPRFSGRQFPNYSSELNVNALELEDSALYLCASSLWTGITGELFFGEGSRLTVL.

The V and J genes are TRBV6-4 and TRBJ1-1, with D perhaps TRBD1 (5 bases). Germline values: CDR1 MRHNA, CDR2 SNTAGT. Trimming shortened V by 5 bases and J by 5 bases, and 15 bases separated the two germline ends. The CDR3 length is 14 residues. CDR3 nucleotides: TGTGCCAGCAGTATCGGGGGGGGAGGGACTGAAGCTTTCTTT. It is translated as CASSIGGGGTEAFF.

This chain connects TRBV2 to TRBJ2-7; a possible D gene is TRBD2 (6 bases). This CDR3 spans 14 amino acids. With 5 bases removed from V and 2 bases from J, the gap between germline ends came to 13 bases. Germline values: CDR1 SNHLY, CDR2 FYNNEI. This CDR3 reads CASSSGTPTYEQYV. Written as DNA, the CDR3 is TGTGCCAGCAGTTCCGGGACTCCAACCTACGAGCAGTACGTC.

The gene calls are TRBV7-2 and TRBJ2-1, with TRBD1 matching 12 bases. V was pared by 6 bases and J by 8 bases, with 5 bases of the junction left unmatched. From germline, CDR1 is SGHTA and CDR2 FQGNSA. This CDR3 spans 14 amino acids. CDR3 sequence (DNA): TGTGCCAGCAGACTAGGGACAGGGGGCTATGAGCAGTTCTTC. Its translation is CASRLGTGGYEQFF. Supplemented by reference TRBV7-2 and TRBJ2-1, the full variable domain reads GAGVSQSPSNKVTEKGKDVELRCDPISGHTALYWYRQSLGQGLEFLIYFQGNSAPDKSGLPSDRFSAERTGGSVSTLTIQRTQQEDSAVYLCASRLGTGGYEQFFGPGTRLTVL.

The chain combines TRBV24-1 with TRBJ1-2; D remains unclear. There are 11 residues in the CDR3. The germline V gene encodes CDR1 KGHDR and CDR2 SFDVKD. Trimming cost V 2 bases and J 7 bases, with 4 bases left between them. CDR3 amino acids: CATSDSVGYTF. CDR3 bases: TGTGCCACCAGTGATTCCGTTGGCTACACCTTC.

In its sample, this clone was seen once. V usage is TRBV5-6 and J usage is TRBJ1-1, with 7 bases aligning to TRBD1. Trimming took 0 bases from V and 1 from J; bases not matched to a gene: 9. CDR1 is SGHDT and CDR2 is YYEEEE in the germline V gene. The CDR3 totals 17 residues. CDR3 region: CASSLDRGRFRNTEAFF. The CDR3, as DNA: TGTGCCAGCAGCTTGGACAGGGGTCGATTTAGGAACACTGAAGCTTTCTTT.

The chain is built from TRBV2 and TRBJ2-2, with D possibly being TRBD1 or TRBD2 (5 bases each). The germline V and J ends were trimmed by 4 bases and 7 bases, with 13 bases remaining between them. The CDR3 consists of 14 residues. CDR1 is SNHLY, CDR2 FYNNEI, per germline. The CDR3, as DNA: TGTGCCAGCAGTGCATTAAGGGGAGACGGGGAGCTGTTTTTT. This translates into CASSALRGDGELFF.